Shown below are 27 T cell receptor beta chains from a single sample sequenced in a study of cytomegalovirus exposure and HLA in healthy donors. PCR used 60 Vbeta primers and 13 Jbeta primers. The assay was immunoSEQ multiplex PCR, and TCRdb's table has in-frame clones only and misses some. The sample contains roughly 190,000 clones, about four fifths of which appear only once. Source material: PBMCs. The origin of the receptors is a woman between 50 and 59 years old in good health and CMV-seropositive.

The rearrangement joins TRBV6-6 to TRBJ1-1; D is ambiguous. Between the trimmed V and J ends, which lost 5 bases and 5 bases, there was a span of 18 bases. CDR3 length equals 15 residues. Germline lookup yields CDR1 MNHNY and CDR2 SVGAGI (reference sequence). CDR3 protein: CASSPRPPGGTEAFF. CDR3 sequence (DNA): TGTGCCAGCAGTCCGAGGCCCCCAGGAGGGACTGAAGCTTTCTTT.

This rearrangement joins TRBV2 to TRBJ1-2; TRBD1 agrees at 7 bases. Germline V gene lookup returns CDR1 SNHLY and CDR2 FYNNEI. Trimming removed 4 bases from V and 5 bases from J; junction bases left unmatched: 7. The CDR3 sequence is 14 residues long. The CDR3 DNA follows: TGTGCCAGCAGTGCCGAGACAGGGCGGTATGGCTACACCTTC. Amino acid sequence: CASSAETGRYGYTF.

V and J are TRBV19 and TRBJ1-6; D is unresolved. V lost 0 bases and J 7 bases, leaving 13 bases between the germline ends. Per the germline V gene, CDR1 is LNHDA and CDR2 is SQIVND (reference sequence). This CDR3 has 16 residues. CDR3 residues: CASSIDYPATNSPLHF. The CDR3, as DNA: TGTGCCAGTAGTATAGATTATCCAGCGACGAATTCACCCCTCCACTTT.

The chain recombines TRBV29-1 with TRBJ2-2, with TRBD1 matching over 7 bases. The CDR3 covers 14 residues. The V gene's germline CDR1 is SQVTM and CDR2 ANQGSEA. V shed 4 bases, J shed 0 bases, and the junction held 2 bases outside the gene matches. CDR3 sequence (DNA): TGCAGCGTTGGGACAGGACCGAACACCGGGGAGCTGTTTTTT. Protein: CSVGTGPNTGELFF.

The chain uses TRBV25-1 and TRBJ2-1, with 8 bases aligning to TRBD2. Germline V gene data show CDR1 as MGHDK and CDR2 as SYGVNS. This CDR3 comprises 14 residues. Trimming cost V 6 bases and J 1 base; bases outside gene matches: 2. DNA of the CDR3: TGTGCCAGCAGATCGGGGGGGTCCTACAATGAGCAGTTCTTC. This translates into CASRSGGSYNEQFF.

This clone was seen just once. The gene calls are TRBV18 and TRBJ1-4, with D possibly matching TRBD1 (6 bases). CDR3 length: 14 residues. Germline V lookup: CDR1 KGHSH, CDR2 LQKENI. V was clipped by 5 bases and J by 5 bases, with 12 bases between them. The CDR3 loop is CASSKGHGNEKLFF. The CDR3 DNA reads TGTGCCAGCTCAAAGGGACACGGAAATGAAAAACTGTTTTTT.

As regards this clone: Other DNA sequences of this sample code for an identical CDR3. The chain employs TRBV15 and TRBJ1-2, with a weak D call TRBD1 (5 bases). The CDR3 runs to 15 residues. The ends were cut back, 3 bases at V and 0 bases at J, with 11 bases in the middle. Germline lookup yields CDR1 LNHNV and CDR2 YYDKDF (reference sequence). As DNA, the CDR3 is TGTGCCACCAGCAGCCGTACAGGAGCTAACTATGGCTACACCTTC. Protein: CATSSRTGANYGYTF. Variable domain in full (rest from reference TRBV15 and TRBJ1-2): DAMVIQNPRYQVTQFGKPVTLSCSQTLNHNVMYWYQQKSSQAPKLLFHYYDKDFNNEADTPDNFQSRRPNTSFCFLDIRSPGLGDTAMYLCATSSRTGANYGYTFGSGTRLTVV.

This chain links TRBV5-1 with TRBJ2-1, with D perhaps TRBD2 (7 bases). This CDR3 has 16 amino acids. V was pared by 7 bases and J by 4 bases, with 21 bases between. Per the germline V gene, CDR1 is SGHRS and CDR2 is YFSETQ. DNA for the CDR3: TGCGCCAGCTCTTTCTGGGGGGGGGACAATTACAATGAGCAGTTCTTC. Encoded protein: CASSFWGGDNYNEQFF.

This chain connects TRBV11-1 to TRBJ2-3; 10 bases line up with TRBD2. CDR1 SGHAT and CDR2 FQDESV come from the germline V gene (reference sequence). The CDR3 is 15 amino acids. J gave up 1 base and V 4 bases, and 2 bases lay outside the gene matches. In DNA form, the CDR3 reads TGTGCCAGCAGCTCCGGGACTAGCGGCACAGATACGCAGTATTTT. Translation gives CASSSGTSGTDTQYF.

The CDR3 DNA sequence: TGTGCCAGCAGCCCAAGGGGACTAGCGGGGGGCCTTGTGAATGAGCAGTTCTTC. Translated, it gives CASSPRGLAGGLVNEQFF. This chain joins TRBV7-3 and TRBJ2-1, with 15 bases that match TRBD2. Trimming cost V 5 bases and J 7 bases; bases outside gene matches: 12. Germline V gene sequence: CDR1 SGHTA, CDR2 FQGTGA. The CDR3 spans 18 residues.

This chain uses TRBV5-4 with TRBJ2-3, with 7 bases that match TRBD1. V shed 5 bases and J 1 base; nucleotides not matched to a gene: 7. The CDR3 is 15 residues long. Germline CDR1 and CDR2: SGHNT and YYREEE (reference sequence). The CDR3 spells CASSLDREGTDTQYF. The CDR3 DNA sequence: TGTGCCAGCAGTTTAGACAGGGAAGGCACAGATACGCAGTATTTT. Drawing the rest from reference TRBV5-4 and TRBJ2-3, the complete variable domain is ETGVTQSPTHLIKTRGQQVTLRCSSQSGHNTVSWYQQALGQGPQFIFQYYREEENGRGNFPPRFSGLQFPNYSSELNVNALELDDSALYLCASSLDREGTDTQYFGPGTRLTVL.

V usage is TRBV19 and J usage is TRBJ1-1; possibly TRBD1 for D (5 bases). CDR3 size: 15 residues. Germline loops: CDR1 LNHDA, CDR2 SQIVND (reference sequence). Trimming took off 8 bases at V and 5 bases at J, with 21 bases between the two ends. The CDR3 region is CASLRGEGLGTEAFF. CDR3 coding DNA: TGTGCCAGTCTTCGTGGGGAGGGGCTTGGAACTGAAGCTTTCTTT.

V gene TRBV5-1 combines with J gene TRBJ2-2; the D gene is possibly TRBD2 (5 bases). Trimming removed 0 bases at V and 1 base at J, with 16 bases between. The CDR3 is 18 amino acids. In germline, CDR1 is SGHRS, CDR2 YFSETQ. This CDR3 reads CASSLDSTRALNTGELFF. CDR3 nucleotide sequence: TGCGCCAGCAGCTTGGATTCGACGAGGGCCCTGAACACCGGGGAGCTGTTTTTT.

This sequence joins TRBV9 and TRBJ2-3; TRBD2 matches at 8 bases. Germline CDR1 is SGDLS and CDR2 is YYNGEE. The length of the CDR3 is 17 residues. J gave up 2 bases and V 0 bases, and 8 bases lay outside the gene matches. As DNA, the CDR3 is TGTGCCAGCAGCGTAGAGGGCGGGGGGCTCCACACAGATACGCAGTATTTT. Translating gives CASSVEGGGLHTDTQYF.

V usage is TRBV28 and J usage is TRBJ1-5; D is uncertain. The CDR3 is 14 residues long. V lost 7 bases to trimming and J lost 2 bases, with 12 bases between them. Per germline, CDR1 MDHEN and CDR2 SYDVKM. The CDR3 bases are TGTGCCAGCAACGACTACACCCGCAATCAGCCCCAGCATTTT. It codes for CASNDYTRNQPQHF.

The genes are TRBV5-1 and TRBJ1-1, with 7 positions matching TRBD1. The CDR3 contains 15 residues. Trimming at V came to 3 bases and at J to 1 base, leaving 6 bases not matched to a gene. CDR1 and CDR2 (germline): SGHRS, YFSETQ. This CDR3 is CASSSGQAPNTEAFF. CDR3 nucleotide sequence: TGCGCCAGCAGCTCCGGACAGGCTCCGAACACTGAAGCTTTCTTT.

The rearrangement links TRBV2 to TRBJ1-2; D remains unclear. The CDR3 sequence is 14 residues long. Germline CDR1 and CDR2: SNHLY and FYNNEI. Trimming removed 2 bases at V and 2 bases at J, with 9 bases between. This CDR3 is CASSESAVNYGYTF. For the CDR3, the DNA is TGTGCCAGCAGTGAAAGCGCGGTAAACTATGGCTACACCTTC.

V usage is TRBV11-2 and J usage is TRBJ1-1, with TRBD1 matching over 8 bases. The V segment lost 5 bases and the J segment 4 bases; nucleotides outside the gene matches: 3. This CDR3 is 13 amino acids long. Germline V gene data show CDR1 as SGHAT and CDR2 as FQNNGV. This CDR3 is CASSTDRVTEAFF. The DNA of the CDR3 is TGTGCCAGCAGCACGGACAGGGTCACTGAAGCTTTCTTT.

The chain carries TRBV13 and TRBJ1-6; D uncertain. This CDR3 comprises 14 residues. V lost 6 bases and J lost 6, with 12 bases in between. CDR1 and CDR2 (germline): PRHDT, FYEKMQ (reference sequence). The CDR3 region is CASRDWRRNSPLHF. The CDR3 region has the DNA TGTGCCAGCAGGGATTGGCGGCGTAATTCACCCCTCCACTTT.

CDR3 in amino acids: CASGGRGIRQPQHF. The CDR3 nucleotides are TGTGCCAGCGGAGGTCGGGGGATCCGTCAGCCCCAGCATTTT. The rearrangement links TRBV2 to TRBJ1-5, with D perhaps TRBD1 (5 bases). The V gene's germline CDR1 is SNHLY and CDR2 FYNNEI. There are 14 residues in the CDR3. V gave up 8 bases and J gave up 6 bases, with 17 bases separating them.

The chain uses TRBV28 and TRBJ2-1; 7 nucleotides agree with TRBD1. Germline lookup yields CDR1 MDHEN and CDR2 SYDVKM. The ends lost 4 bases at V and 3 bases at J; junction bases unmatched: 9. The CDR3 totals 16 residues. CDR3 bases: TGTGCCAGCAGTTCATGGGACAGCAGGGTCTACAATGAGCAGTTCTTC. As protein: CASSSWDSRVYNEQFF.

The chain joins TRBV4-2 to TRBJ2-3; 9 bases align to TRBD2. This CDR3 is built from 16 residues. Germline lookup yields CDR1 LGHNA and CDR2 YNFKEQ. V shed 5 bases and J 3 bases; nucleotides not matched to a gene: 9. The CDR3 region has the DNA TGTGCCAGCAGCGTTACCGGGACTAGCCAGACAGATACGCAGTATTTT. It codes for CASSVTGTSQTDTQYF.

The chain joins TRBV7-8 to TRBJ2-1, with 7 bases identical to TRBD1. The CDR3 has 15 amino acids. With V trimmed by 5 bases and J by 3 bases, 7 bases remained unmatched. Germline V gives CDR1 SGHVS, CDR2 FQNEAQ. The CDR3 here is CASSPDRVNYNEQFF. DNA of the CDR3: TGTGCCAGCAGCCCCGACAGGGTAAACTACAATGAGCAGTTCTTC.

This clone was counted a single time. DNA of the CDR3: TGTGCCAGCAAGGACAGGGCTGGGGGCTACACCTTC. Its translation is CASKDRAGGYTF. The chain uses TRBV19 and TRBJ1-2, with 8 bases lining up with TRBD1. Germline V gene lookup returns CDR1 LNHDA and CDR2 SQIVND (reference sequence). The CDR3 sequence is 12 residues long. Trimming removed 9 bases from V and 8 bases from J; junction bases left unmatched: 8.

The chain uses TRBV6-5 and TRBJ1-2, with TRBD1 as a possible D gene (5 bases). Trimming left V 6 bases short and J 8 bases short, with 13 bases between. The CDR3 has 12 amino acids. The germline V gene has CDR1 MNHEY and CDR2 SVGAGI. CDR3 amino acids: CASRTTVLGYTF. In DNA, the CDR3 is TGTGCCAGCAGGACGACAGTTTTAGGCTACACCTTC.

This sequence joins TRBV27 and TRBJ2-7; 9 bases agree with TRBD2. V was pared by 6 bases and J by 2 bases, with 5 bases of the junction left unmatched. CDR3 size: 14 residues. Germline-derived CDR1 and CDR2 are MNHEY and SMNVEV (reference sequence). The CDR3 region has the DNA TGTGCCAGCAGCCGTAGCGGGGGAACCTACGAGCAGTACTTC. Translation gives CASSRSGGTYEQYF.

The chain recombines TRBV4-1 with TRBJ2-2, with D perhaps matching TRBD2 (6 bases). The V gene lost 1 base and the J gene lost 7 bases, with 13 bases spanning the gap. From germline, CDR1 is MGHRA and CDR2 YSYEKL. The CDR3 is 15 residues long. The CDR3 coding sequence is TGCGCCAGCAGCCAAGGTGGAGGGATGGACGGGGAGCTGTTTTTT. Translated: CASSQGGGMDGELFF.